Below, 3 T cell receptor beta chains from the same sample are listed, as sequenced in a study of OX40 agonist ivuxolimab in advanced cancers. Data came from immunoSEQ multiplex PCR; TCRdb stores just in-frame clones and leaves some out. The repertoire holds 20,000 to 30,000 clones, approximately 86% seen once, with 40% to 50% in the top ten. The specimen was CD4+ or CD8+ T cells sorted from blood, collected in a trial of the OX40 agonist ivuxolimab. All receptors come from an adult with an advanced solid tumor such as melanoma, head and neck, liver or kidney cancer.

This clone was found a few times. The chain recombines TRBV4-1 with TRBJ1-5, with 8 bases that match TRBD1. After removal of 6 bases from V and 4 bases from J, the junction contained 8 bases not matched to a gene. The CDR3 length is 15 residues. CDR1 is MGHRA and CDR2 is YSYEKL in the germline V gene. In nucleotides, the CDR3 is TGCGCCAGCAGGCCTACAGGGGGAGGTAATCAGCCCCAGCATTTT. This gives the protein CASRPTGGGNQPQHF.

This chain joins TRBV6-5 and TRBJ2-1; D assignment may be TRBD1 or TRBD2 (5 bases each). The germline V gene has CDR1 MNHEY and CDR2 SVGAGI. CDR3 length: 15 amino acids. Trimming took 5 bases from V and 8 from J, leaving 19 bases between them. The CDR3 sequence: CASSQRDGWFDEQFF. CDR3 nucleotide sequence: TGTGCCAGCAGTCAACGGGACGGATGGTTCGATGAGCAGTTCTTC.

The J gene is TRBJ2-3, the V gene TRBV19; 10 positions agree with TRBD1. The CDR3 extends over 15 amino acids. J gave up 1 base and V 3 bases, and 1 base lay outside the gene matches. Germline V lookup: CDR1 LNHDA, CDR2 SQIVND (reference sequence). The CDR3 spells CASSIGTGGTDTQYF. The CDR3 DNA reads as TGTGCCAGTAGTATTGGGACAGGGGGCACAGATACGCAGTATTTT.